The 9 T cell receptor beta chains listed next were all sequenced from one sample in a study of Graves' ophthalmopathy and Graves' hyperthyroidism. As the template, RNA transcripts were used to amplify TCR beta CDR3 regions. Scientists carried out first-round RT-PCR using HTBI primers and then a second-round multiplex PCR. TCRdb re-derived calls from the multiplex PCR reads in MiXCR, one entry per CDR3 protein. The table has over a million distinct CDR3 sequences, 35% to 40% seen once. Input material: peripheral blood or thyroid tissue (not recorded which). These TCRs come from an adult man with Graves' hyperthyroidism.

The CDR3 region has the DNA TGCAGTGCTAGAAAGACAGGGAACACCGTCTCCTACGAGCAGTACTTC. It encodes CSARKTGNTVSYEQYF. The rearrangement uses TRBV20-1 and TRBJ2-7; TRBD1 matches at 7 bases. The J segment lost 0 bases and the V segment lost 2 bases, leaving 10 bases of the junction unmatched. This CDR3 has 16 residues. The germline V gene has CDR1 DFQATT and CDR2 SNEGSKA (reference sequence).

This clonotype was counted a few times. The chain joins TRBV4-1 to TRBJ1-3; unclear D gene. Trimming stripped 0 bases from V and 4 bases from J, with 10 bases between. The germline V gene has CDR1 MGHRA and CDR2 YSYEKL. The CDR3 runs 15 residues. The CDR3 sequence is CASSQEHTAGNTIYF. The CDR3, as DNA: TGCGCCAGCAGCCAAGAGCACACAGCCGGAAACACCATATATTTT.

The CDR3 protein is CAISNGATGQYF. Here the CDR3 DNA reads TGTGCCATCAGCAACGGGGCAACGGGGCAGTACTTC. The genes are TRBV10-3 and TRBJ2-7; D is tentatively TRBD1 or TRBD2 (5 bases each). Germline V lookup: CDR1 ENHRY, CDR2 SYGVKD. V was trimmed by 6 bases and J by 9 bases, leaving 15 bases between them. There are 12 residues in the CDR3.

At least ten counts were recorded for this clonotype. The V and J genes are TRBV7-9 and TRBJ1-6; D is possibly TRBD1 (5 bases). Germline V gene sequence: CDR1 SEHNR, CDR2 FQNEAQ (reference sequence). This CDR3 comprises 15 residues. The V end lost 7 bases, the J end lost 4 bases, and 14 bases lay between the germline ends. CDR3 DNA: TGTGCCAGCACCACTTTGACAGATTATAATTCACCCCTCCACTTT. Translation gives CASTTLTDYNSPLHF.

This clonotype came up a few times. The chain has TRBV15 and TRBJ2-7; D may match TRBD1 or TRBD2 (6 bases each). The germline V gene encodes CDR1 LNHNV and CDR2 YYDKDF (reference sequence). V lost 5 bases to trimming and J lost 5 bases, with 19 bases between them. The CDR3 length is 15 residues. CDR3: CATSPRTGRIHEQYF. Here the CDR3 DNA reads TGTGCCACCAGCCCCCGAACAGGGAGGATCCACGAGCAGTACTTC.

This clonotype was counted many times. The rearrangement uses TRBV12-3 or TRBV12-4 and TRBJ1-2; no definite D call. This CDR3 is built from 12 residues. Trimming pared 3 bases from V and 7 bases from J, leaving 9 bases between. The CDR3 loop is CASSLRSIGYTF. The CDR3, as DNA: TGTGCCAGCAGTTTGCGGTCGATTGGCTACACCTTC.

This clonotype was counted many times. The V gene is TRBV10-3, the J gene TRBJ2-6; no clear D. Trimming left V 6 bases short and J 0 bases short, with 6 bases between. The CDR3 covers 14 residues. Germline values: CDR1 ENHRY, CDR2 SYGVKD. In DNA form, the CDR3 reads TGTGCCATCAGAGACACCTCTGGGGCCAACGTCCTGACTTTC. This codes for CAIRDTSGANVLTF.

V gene TRBV2 combines with J gene TRBJ2-5; a possible D gene is TRBD2 (5 bases). The V gene's germline CDR1 is SNHLY and CDR2 FYNNEI. The CDR3 runs to 12 residues. V dropped 7 bases and J dropped 5 bases, with 11 bases sitting between them. CDR3 protein: CASNRRGETQYF. The CDR3 nucleotides read TGTGCCAGCAACCGGCGCGGGGAGACCCAGTACTTC.

A word on this clonotype: It may be a read error: a sequence one base away is much more abundant. This chain connects TRBV7-2 to TRBJ2-7, with D tentatively TRBD1 or TRBD2 (5 bases each). V shed 2 bases and J shed 3 bases, with 14 bases lying between them. Per the germline V gene, CDR1 is SGHTA and CDR2 is FQGNSA. The CDR3 consists of 15 residues. CDR3 region: CASSLNWDPNYEQYF. Written as DNA, the CDR3 is TGTGCCAGCAGCTTAAACTGGGACCCTAACTACGAGCAGTACTTC.